The 30 T cell receptor beta chains given below trace back to one sample, sequenced in a study of blood T cell repertoires in COVID-19. Assay: immunoSEQ multiplex PCR; the TCRdb copy retains only in-frame clones and omits some. The sample contains roughly 170,000 clones, roughly 80% of which appear only once. The sample taken for sequencing was peripheral blood. The receptors were sampled from a human donor in a cohort sampled during active COVID-19.

In DNA, the CDR3 is TGTGCCAGCAGCTTAGATCACGGGGTGAACACTGAAGCTTTCTTT. It is translated as CASSLDHGVNTEAFF. The chain couples TRBV11-3 to TRBJ1-1; D remains unclear. Trimming shortened V by 0 bases and J by 0 bases, and 8 bases separated the two germline ends. Germline CDR1 is SGHNT and CDR2 is YENEEA. This CDR3 comprises 15 residues.

The chain has TRBV7-6 and TRBJ2-2, with 9 bases matching TRBD2. The CDR3 runs 16 residues. In germline, CDR1 is SGHVS, CDR2 FNYEAQ. With 5 bases clipped from V and 4 bases from J, the junction kept 8 bases outside the gene matches. In DNA, the CDR3 is TGTGCCAGCAGCACCTATAGCGGGGGACCCACCGGGGAGCTGTTTTTT. Translated, it gives CASSTYSGGPTGELFF.

The chain employs TRBV6-6 and TRBJ1-6; D is unresolved. The germline V gene encodes CDR1 MNHNY and CDR2 SVGAGI (reference sequence). The CDR3 has 17 amino acids. V was clipped by 6 bases and J by 4 bases, with 19 bases between them. CDR3 bases: TGTGCCAGCAGCCGACCTTCGCGTAATCCGTATAATTCACCCCTCCACTTT. Encoded protein: CASSRPSRNPYNSPLHF.

V is TRBV6-5 and J is TRBJ2-3; 7 nucleotides align to TRBD2. V was pared by 10 bases and J by 4 bases, with 14 bases of the junction left unmatched. Looked up from germline, CDR1 is MNHEY and CDR2 is SVGAGI. This CDR3 has 15 residues. The CDR3 DNA follows: TGTGCCATCACGGTGTTGCGGGGGTCCGCAGATACGCAGTATTTT. Encoded protein: CAITVLRGSADTQYF.

This sequence joins TRBV5-1 and TRBJ2-6; a possible D gene is TRBD1 (6 bases). The length of the CDR3 is 16 residues. V lost 4 bases and J lost 0, with 11 bases in between. Germline lookup yields CDR1 SGHRS and CDR2 YFSETQ. The CDR3 spells CASSVDSFSGANVLTF. The CDR3 DNA reads TGCGCCAGCAGCGTGGACAGTTTCTCTGGGGCCAACGTCCTGACTTTC.

This chain connects TRBV4-1 to TRBJ1-1; D unclear. The length of the CDR3 is 16 residues. V was shortened by 1 base and J by 1 base, with 13 bases between the two germline ends. CDR1 is MGHRA and CDR2 is YSYEKL in the germline V gene. This CDR3 reads CASSQVNTRANTEAFF. The CDR3 DNA follows: TGCGCCAGCAGCCAAGTCAACACTAGGGCGAACACTGAAGCTTTCTTT.

The genes are TRBV23-1 and TRBJ2-3, with 7 bases aligning to TRBD1. TRBV23-1 is known as an ORF, though its function is uncertain. The CDR3 spans 15 residues. The junction had 11 bases not matched to a gene; V was cut back by 8 bases and J by 3 bases. The CDR3 coding sequence is TGCGCCAGCCGACGACAGGGCCTGGGGACAGATACGCAGTATTTT. It yields the protein CASRRQGLGTDTQYF.

This chain connects TRBV2 to TRBJ1-5; tentatively, D is TRBD1 (6 bases). Deletions cut 6 bases from V and 0 bases from J, with 15 bases between. This CDR3 has 16 residues. Germline V gene data show CDR1 as SNHLY and CDR2 as FYNNEI. The CDR3 sequence is CASRPDSNYSNQPQHF. CDR3 DNA: TGTGCCAGCAGACCGGACAGCAATTATAGCAATCAGCCCCAGCATTTT.

The chain couples TRBV30 to TRBJ1-2; unclear D gene. The ends were cut back, 0 bases at V and 7 bases at J, with 15 bases in the middle. This CDR3 comprises 14 residues. Germline V lookup: CDR1 GTSNPN, CDR2 SVGIG (reference sequence). CDR3 sequence reads: CAWSVLSTTVGYTF. In DNA, the CDR3 is TGTGCCTGGAGTGTCCTTTCGACAACGGTTGGCTACACCTTC.

This rearrangement joins TRBV7-8 to TRBJ2-1; TRBD2 matches at 11 bases. Germline CDR1 is SGHVS and CDR2 is FQNEAQ. This CDR3 has 14 residues. V lost 6 bases, J lost 10 bases, and 8 bases stayed unmatched. As DNA, the CDR3 is TGTGCCAGCAGTATACTAGCGGGGGCGGGAGAGCAGTTCTTC. This codes for CASSILAGAGEQFF.

This chain joins TRBV6-5 and TRBJ1-1; 7 bases match TRBD1. In germline, CDR1 is MNHEY, CDR2 SVGAGI. CDR3 length: 13 amino acids. V lost 5 bases, J lost 3 bases, and 3 bases stayed unmatched. CDR3 coding DNA: TGTGCCAGCAGTAACAGGGGTTACACTGAAGCTTTCTTT. Its translation is CASSNRGYTEAFF.

The chain carries TRBV13 and TRBJ1-3; D might be TRBD1 (6 bases). V lost 4 bases and J lost 0, with 10 bases in between. Germline assignment: CDR1 PRHDT and CDR2 FYEKMQ (reference sequence). The CDR3 is 15 amino acids. CDR3 bases: TGTGCCAGCAGCTCTACAGGGAGCTCTGGAAACACCATATATTTT. Its protein product is CASSSTGSSGNTIYF.

The chain couples TRBV29-1 to TRBJ2-7; 13 bases line up with TRBD2. From germline, CDR1 is SQVTM and CDR2 ANQGSEA. The ends lost 6 bases at V and 0 bases at J; junction bases unmatched: 2. The CDR3 covers 14 residues. The chain's CDR3 is CSVTSGGSSYEQYF. The CDR3 bases are TGCAGCGTGACTAGCGGGGGGTCCTCCTACGAGCAGTACTTC.

The rearrangement joins TRBV21-1 to TRBJ2-7; the listed D gene, TRBD1, was not tested against the DNA. TRBV21-1 is listed as a pseudogene. The CDR3 is 15 amino acids. This CDR3 is CASSMTDRGSYEQYF. The CDR3 nucleotides read TGTGCCAGCAGCATGACTGACAGGGGGTCCTACGAGCAGTACTTC.

This clone was observed a handful of times. The chain links TRBV5-4 to TRBJ1-1; D is perhaps TRBD1 (5 bases). The V gene lost 2 bases and the J gene lost 1 base, with 12 bases spanning the gap. Germline assignment: CDR1 SGHNT and CDR2 YYREEE (reference sequence). The CDR3 totals 15 residues. The CDR3 DNA is TGTGCCAGCAGCTTATCAGTGGACACGAACACTGAAGCTTTCTTT. Its protein is CASSLSVDTNTEAFF.

This clone was detected only a few times. The genes are TRBV2 and TRBJ1-5; 9 nucleotides agree with TRBD1. Germline CDR1 and CDR2: SNHLY and FYNNEI. This CDR3 is 16 amino acids long. J was trimmed by 4 bases and V by 10 bases; bases with no gene match: 14. CDR3 sequence reads: CAIFGLLDRGNQPQHF. The CDR3 DNA sequence: TGTGCCATCTTTGGGCTCTTGGACAGGGGAAATCAGCCCCAGCATTTT. Supplemented by reference TRBV2 and TRBJ1-5, the full variable domain reads EPEVTQTPSHQVTQMGQEVILRCVPISNHLYFYWYRQILGQKVEFLVSFYNNEISEKSEIFDDQFSVERPDGSNFTLKIRSTKLEDSAMYFCAIFGLLDRGNQPQHFGDGTRLSIL.

This clone has a single count. An end of the junction differs from the germline gene, which may be a read error. CDR3 sequence: CASSSTGLAGHSHEQYF. For the CDR3, the DNA is TGCGCCAGCAGCTCAACGGGACTAGCGGGGCACTCCCACGAGCAGTACTTC. The rearrangement links TRBV5-1 to TRBJ2-7; TRBD2 aligns across 13 bases. The CDR3 length is 17 residues. Germline CDR1 and CDR2: SGHRS and YFSETQ.

The chain recombines TRBV4-1 with TRBJ2-7, with a tentative D call TRBD2 (5 bases). V shed 2 bases and J shed 4 bases, with 9 bases lying between them. CDR1 and CDR2 from the germline V gene are MGHRA and YSYEKL. The length of the CDR3 is 13 residues. Here the CDR3 DNA reads TGCGCCAGCAGCCAACTGACTATGTACGAGCAGTACTTC. Amino acids: CASSQLTMYEQYF.

V is TRBV9 and J is TRBJ2-3; TRBD1 agrees at 9 bases. Germline CDR1 SGDLS, CDR2 YYNGEE. With V trimmed by 0 bases and J by 5 bases, 7 bases remained unmatched. The CDR3 is 16 residues long. In DNA form, the CDR3 reads TGTGCCAGCAGCGTAGTAAAACAGGGGGCAGGAGATACGCAGTATTTT. It yields the protein CASSVVKQGAGDTQYF.

This chain connects TRBV5-4 to TRBJ2-5; maybe TRBD1 (5 bases). CDR1 is SGHNT and CDR2 is YYREEE in the germline V gene (reference sequence). The CDR3 length is 14 residues. Trimming removed 5 bases from V and 2 bases from J, with 13 bases in between. The CDR3 here is CASSQQVAQETQYF. CDR3 DNA: TGTGCCAGCAGTCAACAGGTAGCTCAAGAGACCCAGTACTTC. Supplemented by reference TRBV5-4 and TRBJ2-5, the full variable domain reads ETGVTQSPTHLIKTRGQQVTLRCSSQSGHNTVSWYQQALGQGPQFIFQYYREEENGRGNFPPRFSGLQFPNYSSELNVNALELDDSALYLCASSQQVAQETQYFGPGTRLLVL.

V is TRBV9 and J is TRBJ2-7, with 10 positions matching TRBD1. Looked up from germline, CDR1 is SGDLS and CDR2 is YYNGEE. The CDR3 loop spans 16 amino acids. Unmatched junction bases numbered 8, after V lost 3 bases and J lost 2 bases. The CDR3 reads CASSGGPGQGPYEQYF. CDR3 coding DNA: TGTGCCAGCAGCGGGGGACCGGGACAGGGGCCCTACGAGCAGTACTTC.

This clone was seen a few times. The chain couples TRBV6-2 or TRBV6-3 to TRBJ2-7; TRBD2 matches at 7 bases. After removal of 6 bases from V and 6 bases from J, the junction contained 5 bases not matched to a gene. Germline V gives CDR1 MNHEY, CDR2 SVGEGT. The CDR3 runs 12 residues. CDR3 amino acids: CASSSGGPEQYF. The CDR3 DNA is TGTGCCAGCAGCTCGGGAGGTCCCGAGCAGTACTTC.

This chain links TRBV6-7 with TRBJ1-2; maybe TRBD1 (5 bases). TRBV6-7 is treated as an ORF (open reading frame) with a function not yet certain. The CDR3 loop spans 17 amino acids. V shed 2 bases and J shed 4 bases, with 20 bases lying between them. The CDR3 DNA is TGTGCCAGCAGTTACGGGTTGTATGCCGGGGGAACCTATGGCTACACCTTC. Encoded protein: CASSYGLYAGGTYGYTF.

This clone was picked up one time. The chain joins TRBV5-5 to TRBJ2-3, with 12 bases fitting TRBD1. V lost 5 bases and J lost 2; bases outside the gene matches: 9. Germline-derived CDR1 and CDR2 are SGHKS and YYEKEE (reference sequence). The CDR3 covers 17 residues. The CDR3: CASRFSGQGAVTDTQYF. The CDR3 DNA follows: TGTGCCAGCAGATTCTCGGGACAGGGGGCTGTCACAGATACGCAGTATTTT.

This chain links TRBV14 with TRBJ2-3, with 9 bases that match TRBD2. The length of the CDR3 is 17 residues. In germline, CDR1 is SGHDN, CDR2 FVKESK. Germline trimming cut 3 bases from V and 4 bases from J; bases unmatched to any gene: 11. The CDR3 region is CASSHDGLALHPDTQYF. CDR3 DNA sequence: TGTGCCAGCAGCCACGATGGACTAGCGTTACATCCAGATACGCAGTATTTT.

The gene calls are TRBV12-3 or TRBV12-4 and TRBJ1-5; D is unresolved. V gave up 6 bases and J gave up 5 bases, with 8 bases separating them. The CDR3 has 12 amino acids. The CDR3 is CASSRPDQPQHF. Written as DNA, the CDR3 is TGTGCCAGCAGCCGCCCGGATCAGCCCCAGCATTTT.

V usage is TRBV27 and J usage is TRBJ2-2; 9 bases fit TRBD1. V lost 3 bases and J lost 9; bases outside the gene matches: 5. Germline V gene sequence: CDR1 MNHEY, CDR2 SMNVEV (reference sequence). The CDR3 contains 14 residues. CDR3 region: CASSLGQGWRELFF. CDR3 nucleotide sequence: TGTGCCAGCAGTTTGGGACAGGGTTGGAGGGAGCTGTTTTTT.

The chain is built from TRBV2 and TRBJ2-7, with 8 bases matching TRBD2. The germline gives CDR1 SNHLY, CDR2 FYNNEI. V shed 3 bases, J shed 0 bases, and the junction held 10 bases outside the gene matches. The CDR3 has 17 amino acids. DNA of the CDR3: TGTGCCAGCAGTGACCCAGCGGGGGCTTCCAGCTCCTACGAGCAGTACTTC. Its translation is CASSDPAGASSSYEQYF.

The chain recombines TRBV9 with TRBJ1-3, with no clear D. CDR1 and CDR2 (germline): SGDLS, YYNGEE. V dropped 3 bases and J dropped 0 bases, with 13 bases sitting between them. This CDR3 region has 16 residues. As DNA, the CDR3 is TGTGCCAGCAGCGCTATTGCAGACACCTCTGGAAACACCATATATTTT. It specifies CASSAIADTSGNTIYF. The full variable domain, rest sourced from reference TRBV9 and TRBJ1-3, is DSGVTQTPKHLITATGQRVTLRCSPRSGDLSVYWYQQSLDQGLQFLIQYYNGEERAKGNILERFSAQQFPDLHSELNLSSLELGDSALYFCASSAIADTSGNTIYFGEGSWLTVV.

The rearrangement joins TRBV9 to TRBJ1-2; D is uncertain. Germline V gives CDR1 SGDLS, CDR2 YYNGEE. V was pared by 0 bases and J by 8 bases, with 26 bases between. CDR3 length: 18 amino acids. The CDR3 DNA reads as TGTGCCAGCAGCGTAGATCCCCGGCCTAAGGGAGGTTCGAGGGGCTACACCTTC. As protein: CASSVDPRPKGGSRGYTF.